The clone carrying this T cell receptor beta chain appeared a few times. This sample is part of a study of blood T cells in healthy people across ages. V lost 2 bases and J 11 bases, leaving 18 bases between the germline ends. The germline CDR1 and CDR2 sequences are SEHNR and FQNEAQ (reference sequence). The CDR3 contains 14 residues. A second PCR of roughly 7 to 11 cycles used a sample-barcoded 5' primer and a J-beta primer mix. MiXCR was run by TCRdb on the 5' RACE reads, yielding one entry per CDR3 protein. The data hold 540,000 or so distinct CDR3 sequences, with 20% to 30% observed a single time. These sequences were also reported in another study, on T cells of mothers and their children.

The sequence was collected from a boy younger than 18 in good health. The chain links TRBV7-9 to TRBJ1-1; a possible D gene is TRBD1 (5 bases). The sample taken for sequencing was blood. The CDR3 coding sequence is TGTGCCAGCAGCTTACAGACATTCGGCAGGGAGGCTTTCTTT. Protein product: CASSLQTFGREAFF.